The clone carrying this T cell receptor beta chain was detected only a few times. Its antigen is as yet unknown. This sample was included in a study of response to subunit inactivated influenza vaccine. Study results and caveats: It was the authors' suggestion that each seasonal influenza vaccination recruits few new T cells.

MiXCR was run by TCRdb on the RT-PCR reads, yielding one entry per CDR3 protein. The sample lists hundreds of thousands of distinct CDR3 sequences, approximately 18% occurring once. Germline V gene data show CDR1 as MGHRA and CDR2 as YSYEKL. The V end lost 4 bases, the J end lost 4 bases, and 10 bases lay between the germline ends. The CDR3 totals 13 residues. This TCR came from a man aged 50 or older who received an inactivated influenza vaccine. Sequencing was performed on PBMCs from blood, taken 4 to 6 days after vaccination. The V and J genes are TRBV4-1 and TRBJ1-1, with D unresolved. CDR3 sequence reads: CASSLEEGTEAFF. CDR3 DNA: TGCGCCAGCAGCCTAGAGGAGGGCACTGAAGCTTTCTTT.